The 30 T cell receptor beta chains in this list originate from one sample, sequenced in a study of shared clonotypes between healthy human individuals (dated by TCRdb to 2018 to 2021). Libraries came from the immunoSEQ multiplex PCR assay. TCRdb limited this immuneACCESS table to in-frame rearrangements with V and J called. A share of clones is missing; checked studies link under half to unresolved V genes, and the rest is unexplained. The sample records millions of clones, around 94% of which are singletons. The top ten clones comprise over 0.12% of the sample. The sequenced sample was naive CD4+ T cells sorted from blood. What the cell subset or site label conveys for this sample: CD45RA+ positively selected. All receptors derive from a young man in good health.

This clone was counted between two and nine times. The chain is built from TRBV28 and TRBJ1-1, with D hard to call. Trimming removed 2 bases at V and 4 bases at J, with 2 bases between. The CDR3 contains 11 residues. Germline CDR1 is MDHEN and CDR2 is SYDVKM. The CDR3 protein is CASSLTTEAFF. The CDR3 DNA is TGTGCCAGCAGTTTAACCACTGAAGCTTTCTTT. The variable domain in full, completed from reference TRBV28 and TRBJ1-1, reads DVKVTQSSRYLVKRTGEKVFLECVQDMDHENMFWYRQDPGLGLRLIYFSYDVKMKEKGDIPEGYSVSREKKERFSLILESASTNQTSMYLCASSLTTEAFFGQGTRLTVV.

The rearrangement joins TRBV6-1 to TRBJ2-7; D is unresolved. There are 13 residues in the CDR3. Trimming took off 7 bases at V and 0 bases at J, with 10 bases between the two ends. Germline assignment: CDR1 MNHNS and CDR2 SASEGT. This CDR3 is CASMMARSYEQYF. The CDR3 region has the DNA TGTGCCAGCATGATGGCACGCTCCTACGAGCAGTACTTC.

This chain joins TRBV9 and TRBJ2-7, with D tentatively TRBD2 (6 bases). V was pared by 4 bases and J by 2 bases, with 16 bases between. The CDR3 is 15 residues long. The germline gives CDR1 SGDLS, CDR2 YYNGEE. In DNA, the CDR3 is TGTGCCAGCAGCACCCGGGTTAGCGGACCCTACGAGCAGTACTTC. This sequence encodes CASSTRVSGPYEQYF.

The chain has TRBV5-4 and TRBJ2-7; 7 bases map to TRBD2. This CDR3 has 15 residues. V was pared by 1 base and J by 7 bases, with 11 bases of the junction left unmatched. CDR1 is SGHNT and CDR2 is YYREEE in the germline V gene (reference sequence). The CDR3 reads CASSLIGRGNQEQYF. The DNA of the CDR3 is TGTGCCAGCAGCTTGATTGGGCGGGGGAACCAAGAGCAGTACTTC.

V gene TRBV7-9 combines with J gene TRBJ2-7; D is undetermined. Germline lookup yields CDR1 SEHNR and CDR2 FQNEAQ (reference sequence). The V gene lost 5 bases and the J gene lost 0 bases, with 17 bases spanning the gap. The CDR3 loop spans 16 amino acids. CDR3 sequence reads: CASSPSHQESSYEQYF. CDR3 DNA: TGTGCCAGCAGCCCAAGTCATCAGGAGAGCTCCTACGAGCAGTACTTC.

The chain uses TRBV28 and TRBJ2-5, with 9 positions matching TRBD1. This CDR3 spans 14 amino acids. The germline V gene has CDR1 MDHEN and CDR2 SYDVKM. V shed 5 bases, J shed 4 bases, and the junction held 5 bases outside the gene matches. CDR3 loop: CASSVRQGGETQYF. The CDR3, as DNA: TGTGCCAGCAGTGTAAGACAGGGGGGAGAGACCCAGTACTTC.

This rearrangement joins TRBV2 to TRBJ2-3; 10 nucleotides line up with TRBD2. The V gene's germline CDR1 is SNHLY and CDR2 FYNNEI. J was trimmed by 2 bases and V by 6 bases; bases with no gene match: 8. The CDR3 has 16 amino acids. CDR3 sequence reads: CASRDSLAGHTDTQYF. In nucleotides, the CDR3 is TGTGCCAGCAGGGACTCACTAGCGGGGCACACAGATACGCAGTATTTT.

The V call is TRBV11-3, the J call TRBJ2-1; D is ambiguous. Germline V lookup: CDR1 SGHNT, CDR2 YENEEA. The CDR3 covers 15 residues. Deletions cut 0 bases from V and 10 bases from J, with 16 bases between. CDR3 protein: CASSLEGTPAAEQFF. CDR3 coding DNA: TGTGCCAGCAGCTTAGAAGGAACCCCGGCCGCAGAGCAGTTCTTC.

This clone has a single count. This chain links TRBV19 with TRBJ2-7; either TRBD1 or TRBD2 may supply D (6 bases each). The germline V and J ends were trimmed by 5 bases and 3 bases, with 17 bases remaining between them. This CDR3 is 15 amino acids long. The germline V gene has CDR1 LNHDA and CDR2 SQIVND (reference sequence). The CDR3 is CASSPGDFFNYEQYF. The CDR3 region has the DNA TGTGCCAGTAGTCCAGGGGACTTCTTTAACTACGAGCAGTACTTC.

V usage is TRBV5-1 and J usage is TRBJ1-4; unclear D gene. The CDR3 loop spans 14 amino acids. V lost 0 bases, J lost 4 bases, and 7 bases lay in between. The germline gives CDR1 SGHRS, CDR2 YFSETQ. The CDR3 sequence is CASSLGVNNEKLFF. The CDR3 nucleotides are TGCGCCAGCAGCTTGGGTGTAAATAATGAAAAACTGTTTTTT.

The chain uses TRBV18 and TRBJ2-7; D is uncertain. CDR1 is KGHSH and CDR2 is LQKENI in the germline V gene. The V end lost 8 bases, the J end lost 0 bases, and 14 bases lay between the germline ends. CDR3 length equals 14 residues. The CDR3 nucleotides read TGTGCCAGCACCCTCCGAGACACCTCCTACGAGCAGTACTTC. Protein product: CASTLRDTSYEQYF.

This sequence joins TRBV10-1 and TRBJ2-3; tentative D call: TRBD1 (5 bases). CDR3 length: 16 amino acids. The V gene lost 3 bases and the J gene lost 1 base, with 14 bases spanning the gap. Germline assignment: CDR1 WNHNN and CDR2 SYGVQD (reference sequence). For the CDR3, the DNA is TGCGCCAGCAGTGATCCCGAAGGGGCAGGCACAGATACGCAGTATTTT. It specifies CASSDPEGAGTDTQYF.

The CDR3: CASSEDGNTEAFF. The CDR3 DNA is TGTGCCAGCAGCGAAGACGGGAACACTGAAGCTTTCTTT. This chain joins TRBV7-2 and TRBJ1-1, with unresolved D. Trimming left V 5 bases short and J 1 base short, with 8 bases between. The CDR3 has 13 amino acids. Looked up from germline, CDR1 is SGHTA and CDR2 is FQGNSA.

This clone was detected only once. Other DNA variants within this sample encode the same CDR3. V gene TRBV6-5 combines with J gene TRBJ1-4; maybe TRBD1 (6 bases). Germline V gives CDR1 MNHEY, CDR2 SVGAGI. V was cut by 5 bases and J by 0 bases, with 10 bases left in between. The CDR3 is 15 residues long. DNA for the CDR3: TGTGCCAGCAGTACAGGGTTTGCAACTAATGAAAAACTGTTTTTT. Its protein is CASSTGFATNEKLFF.

The V gene is TRBV5-5, the J gene TRBJ2-1, with 12 bases matching TRBD2. The CDR3 has 16 residues. Trimming cost V 6 bases and J 0 bases; bases outside gene matches: 4. CDR1 is SGHKS and CDR2 is YYEKEE in the germline V gene (reference sequence). DNA for the CDR3: TGTGCCAGCATCGGACTAGCGGGAAGCTCCTACAATGAGCAGTTCTTC. Translated, it gives CASIGLAGSSYNEQFF.

J is TRBJ2-2 and V is TRBV11-2, with 9 bases lining up with TRBD1. The CDR3 is made up of 16 amino acids. The V gene's germline CDR1 is SGHAT and CDR2 FQNNGV. The ends lost 5 bases at V and 6 bases at J; junction bases unmatched: 10. CDR3 in amino acids: CASSPTRDRVSGELFF. CDR3 bases: TGTGCCAGCAGCCCTACCCGGGACAGGGTTTCCGGGGAGCTGTTTTTT.

A word on this clone: Sequence at one end of the junction differs from germline and may be a read error. V is TRBV7-7 and J is TRBJ2-2; D is unclear. The CDR3 loop spans 13 amino acids. Germline CDR1 and CDR2: SSHAT and FNYEAQ (reference sequence). CDR3 DNA sequence: TGTGCTAGCAGCTTTAACGAGATCGGGGAGCTGTTTTTT. It translates to CASSFNEIGELFF.

The genes are TRBV7-9 and TRBJ2-3; D is ambiguous. The CDR3 runs to 16 residues. V was cut by 6 bases and J by 2 bases, with 18 bases left in between. CDR1 and CDR2 from the germline V gene are SEHNR and FQNEAQ (reference sequence). CDR3: CASRPNLDENTDTQYF. DNA for the CDR3: TGTGCCAGCAGACCGAACTTGGACGAGAACACAGATACGCAGTATTTT.

This rearrangement joins TRBV5-6 to TRBJ1-3; no clear D gene. The CDR3 covers 15 residues. The V end was cut by 0 bases, the J end by 0 bases, with 7 bases between. CDR1 is SGHDT and CDR2 is YYEEEE in the germline V gene. DNA for the CDR3: TGTGCCAGCAGCTTGGAGGGATTCTCTGGAAACACCATATATTTT. As protein: CASSLEGFSGNTIYF.

The chain recombines TRBV6-5 with TRBJ2-2; 8 nucleotides match TRBD1. The CDR3 is 16 amino acids. Germline V lookup: CDR1 MNHEY, CDR2 SVGAGI. The V segment lost 0 bases and the J segment 6 bases; nucleotides outside the gene matches: 6. CDR3 DNA sequence: TGTGCCAGCAGTTACTCGGGGACAGGCCCAGCCGGGGAGCTGTTTTTT. This gives the protein CASSYSGTGPAGELFF.

This clone was seen only a few times. V usage is TRBV6-5 and J usage is TRBJ1-1; no clear D gene. The V gene lost 2 bases and the J gene lost 7 bases, with 14 bases spanning the gap. The CDR3 runs to 14 residues. Germline V gives CDR1 MNHEY, CDR2 SVGAGI. The CDR3 DNA is TGTGCCAGCAGTTACGACCGGCTGCGGCGTGAAGCTTTCTTT. Amino acid sequence: CASSYDRLRREAFF.

The chain links TRBV5-1 to TRBJ1-5, with D perhaps matching TRBD1 (5 bases). Germline CDR1 SGHRS, CDR2 YFSETQ. Trimming took off 1 base at V and 4 bases at J, with 12 bases between the two ends. The CDR3 extends over 15 amino acids. CDR3 coding DNA: TGCGCCAGCAGCTTGTGGGGGGAAGGGAATCAGCCCCAGCATTTT. Encoded protein: CASSLWGEGNQPQHF.

J is TRBJ2-1 and V is TRBV10-1; TRBD2 aligns across 11 bases. CDR1 is WNHNN and CDR2 is SYGVQD in the germline V gene (reference sequence). CDR3 length: 14 amino acids. The junction had 0 bases not matched to a gene; V was cut back by 2 bases and J by 6 bases. CDR3 nucleotides: TGCGCCAGCAGTGAGACTAGCGGGAGCAATGAGCAGTTCTTC. Amino acid sequence: CASSETSGSNEQFF.

V usage is TRBV19 and J usage is TRBJ2-4; no firm D call. CDR1 LNHDA and CDR2 SQIVND come from the germline V gene (reference sequence). The CDR3 has 14 amino acids. Trimming shortened V by 3 bases and J by 5 bases, and 11 bases separated the two germline ends. The CDR3 loop is CASSMMDLQNIQYF. DNA of the CDR3: TGTGCCAGTAGTATGATGGACCTTCAAAACATTCAGTACTTC. Combining the CDR3 with reference TRBV19 and TRBJ2-4 gives the whole variable domain DGGITQSPKYLFRKEGQNVTLSCEQNLNHDAMYWYRQDPGQGLRLIYYSQIVNDFQKGDIAEGYSVSREKKESFPLTVTSAQKNPTAFYLCASSMMDLQNIQYFGAGTRLSVL.

The V call is TRBV12-5, the J call TRBJ2-1, with 11 bases matching TRBD2. V trimming: 0 bases; J trimming: 9 bases; junction bases outside the gene matches: 4. CDR1 and CDR2 from the germline V gene are LGHNT and FRNRAP. The CDR3 is 15 amino acids. The CDR3 DNA reads TGTGCTAGTGGTTTGGTACTAGCGGGAGAGACTGAGCAGTTCTTC. This gives the protein CASGLVLAGETEQFF.

CDR3 sequence reads: CASSEGSWGSNEKLFF. The CDR3 DNA follows: TGTGCCAGCAGTGAGGGTAGTTGGGGCTCTAATGAAAAACTGTTTTTT. The chain uses TRBV2 and TRBJ1-4; D may be TRBD1 (5 bases). Trimming stripped 3 bases from V and 3 bases from J, with 14 bases between. The germline gives CDR1 SNHLY, CDR2 FYNNEI. The CDR3 has 16 residues.

This chain joins TRBV5-8 and TRBJ2-7; D remains ambiguous. The CDR3 sequence is 14 residues long. V was shortened by 1 base and J by 1 base, with 9 bases between the two germline ends. Germline V lookup: CDR1 SGHTS, CDR2 YDEGEE. CDR3 sequence (DNA): TGTGCCAGCAGCTTGATGGGTACATCCTACGAGCAGTACTTC. Translation: CASSLMGTSYEQYF.

CDR3 region: CASSQAGTFGETQYF. The CDR3, as DNA: TGCGCCAGCAGCCAAGCCGGGACCTTCGGGGAGACCCAGTACTTC. The chain has TRBV4-1 and TRBJ2-5; D tentatively reads TRBD1 or TRBD2 (5 bases each). Germline V gene lookup returns CDR1 MGHRA and CDR2 YSYEKL. This CDR3 spans 15 amino acids. V gave up 1 base and J gave up 5 bases, with 14 bases separating them.

The chain carries TRBV6-1 and TRBJ2-5; 7 nucleotides align to TRBD1. J lost 6 bases, V lost 5 bases, and 9 bases had no gene match. From germline, CDR1 is MNHNS and CDR2 SASEGT. The CDR3 totals 14 residues. The CDR3 nucleotides are TGTGCCAGCAGTCAAGGGACAGTCAGAAAGACCCAGTACTTC. Protein sequence: CASSQGTVRKTQYF.

The genes are TRBV10-2 and TRBJ2-2; tentative D call: TRBD1 (5 bases). Germline V lookup: CDR1 WSHSY, CDR2 SAAADI. V lost 0 bases and J 5 bases, leaving 7 bases between the germline ends. The CDR3 extends over 14 amino acids. In DNA form, the CDR3 reads TGCGCCAGCAGTGAGTCAGGGGATACCGGGGAGCTGTTTTTT. Its protein product is CASSESGDTGELFF.